The 32 T cell receptor beta chains in this list originate from one sample, sequenced in a study of T cell responses to AZD1222 COVID-19 vaccine. TCRdb keeps only in-frame clones here, not all; method: immunoSEQ multiplex PCR. The sample contains about 62,000 clones, about 87% of which appear only once. This specimen consisted of peripheral blood, obtained on day 0 of AZD1222 vaccination. The receptors were gathered from an adult in good health.

V is TRBV5-6 and J is TRBJ1-2; D is perhaps TRBD1 (6 bases). CDR3 length equals 18 residues. V dropped 4 bases and J dropped 6 bases, with 28 bases sitting between them. The germline V gene has CDR1 SGHDT and CDR2 YYEEEE. CDR3 in amino acids: CASSPDRDKIPPGHGYTF. The CDR3 nucleotides read TGTGCCAGCAGCCCGGACCGGGACAAAATACCCCCGGGTCATGGCTACACCTTC.

The V call is TRBV11-2, the J call TRBJ2-1; D gene ambiguous. Per germline, CDR1 SGHAT and CDR2 FQNNGV. CDR3 length: 16 residues. The V gene lost 4 bases and the J gene lost 4 bases, with 17 bases spanning the gap. DNA for the CDR3: TGTGCCAGCAGCTCGTCGTCGGCAGGAGTTTACAATGAGCAGTTCTTC. Translation: CASSSSSAGVYNEQFF. Using reference TRBV11-2 and TRBJ2-1 for the parts outside the CDR3, the full variable domain is EAGVAQSPRYKIIEKRQSVAFWCNPISGHATLYWYQQILGQGPKLLIQFQNNGVVDDSQLPKDRFSAERLKGVDSTLKIQPAKLEDSAVYLCASSSSSAGVYNEQFFGPGTRLTVL.

The chain uses TRBV5-1 and TRBJ1-2; 8 bases agree with TRBD1. This CDR3 has 15 amino acids. The J segment lost 1 base and the V segment lost 4 bases, leaving 6 bases of the junction unmatched. The germline CDR1 and CDR2 sequences are SGHRS and YFSETQ. CDR3 region: CASSLGQAINYGYTF. The CDR3 bases are TGCGCCAGCAGCCTGGGACAGGCGATTAACTATGGCTACACCTTC.

The chain recombines TRBV12-5 with TRBJ2-7; possible D gene TRBD1, 6 bases. Germline V gene data show CDR1 as LGHNT and CDR2 as FRNRAP. This CDR3 has 12 amino acids. V was clipped by 11 bases and J by 6 bases, with 17 bases between them. The CDR3 sequence is CAGIQGKGEQYF. In nucleotides, the CDR3 is TGTGCTGGAATACAGGGAAAAGGCGAGCAGTACTTC.

This chain links TRBV5-8 with TRBJ1-2, with D uncertain. Looked up from germline, CDR1 is SGHTS and CDR2 is YDEGEE. Deletions cut 0 bases from V and 7 bases from J, with 10 bases between. CDR3 length equals 13 residues. As DNA, the CDR3 is TGTGCCAGCAGCTTGGCCATGGGGAGTGGCTACACCTTC. Amino acids: CASSLAMGSGYTF. Full variable domain (outside the CDR3, taken from reference TRBV5-8 and TRBJ1-2): EAGVTQSPTHLIKTRGQQATLRCSPISGHTSVYWYQQALGLGLQFLLWYDEGEERNRGNFPPRFSGRQFPNYSSELNVNALELEDSALYLCASSLAMGSGYTFGSGTRLTVV.

The chain carries TRBV6-5 and TRBJ1-6; D possibly corresponds to TRBD1 (5 bases). The germline gives CDR1 MNHEY, CDR2 SVGAGI. The CDR3 runs to 13 residues. V was clipped by 5 bases and J by 7 bases, with 9 bases between them. This chain's CDR3 is CASSPWGNSPLHF. The CDR3, as DNA: TGTGCCAGCAGTCCCTGGGGGAATTCACCCCTCCACTTT.

V is TRBV6-5 and J is TRBJ2-7, with 10 bases matching TRBD1. CDR1 is MNHEY, CDR2 SVGAGI, per germline. V trimming: 4 bases; J trimming: 3 bases; junction bases outside the gene matches: 3. There are 14 residues in the CDR3. CDR3 region: CASSFRDRGYEQYF. The CDR3 DNA reads as TGTGCCAGCAGTTTCCGGGACAGGGGCTACGAGCAGTACTTC.

This CDR3 reads CAWSRDPQWPQHF. In nucleotides, the CDR3 is TGTGCCTGGAGTCGGGACCCCCAGTGGCCCCAGCATTTT. The chain carries TRBV30 and TRBJ1-5, with a possible D match to TRBD1 (5 bases). CDR3 length: 13 amino acids. V was shortened by 2 bases and J by 9 bases, with 14 bases between the two germline ends. Germline V gene lookup returns CDR1 GTSNPN and CDR2 SVGIG (reference sequence). The variable domain in full, completed from reference TRBV30 and TRBJ1-5, reads SQTIHQWPATLVQPVGSPLSLECTVEGTSNPNLYWYRQAAGRGLQLLFYSVGIGQISSEVPQNLSASRPQDRQFILSSKKLLLSDSGFYLCAWSRDPQWPQHFGDGTRLSIL.

A single count supports this clone. The chain carries TRBV5-6 and TRBJ2-3; 10 bases are a match to TRBD1. The CDR3 covers 16 residues. The trim removed 3 bases at V and 1 base at J, leaving 5 bases unmatched. Germline V lookup: CDR1 SGHDT, CDR2 YYEEEE. CDR3 loop: CASSSTGTGGTDTQYF. In DNA form, the CDR3 reads TGTGCCAGCAGCTCAACCGGGACAGGGGGCACAGATACGCAGTATTTT.

V is TRBV6-5 and J is TRBJ1-2; D gene unclear. The length of the CDR3 is 15 residues. V was pared by 0 bases and J by 2 bases, with 10 bases between. CDR1 and CDR2 from the germline V gene are MNHEY and SVGAGI. This CDR3 reads CASSYSSVINYGYTF. The CDR3 DNA follows: TGTGCCAGCAGTTACTCCTCAGTGATAAACTATGGCTACACCTTC.

The chain joins TRBV27 to TRBJ1-6; D is perhaps TRBD1 (5 bases). Looked up from germline, CDR1 is MNHEY and CDR2 is SMNVEV (reference sequence). The CDR3 covers 14 residues. Trimming left V 5 bases short and J 5 bases short, with 10 bases between. The CDR3 region has the DNA TGTGCCAGCAGTCTGCAGGGAAATAATTCACCCCTCCACTTT. This encodes CASSLQGNNSPLHF.

The J gene is TRBJ2-7, the V gene TRBV5-6, with TRBD1 identical over 10 bases. Germline CDR1 reads SGHDT; CDR2 reads YYEEEE. The CDR3 is 13 residues long. V was clipped by 2 bases and J by 5 bases; unmatched bases: 1. The DNA of the CDR3 is TGTGCCAGCAGCTTAGGGACAGGGGACGAGCAGTACTTC. Its translation: CASSLGTGDEQYF. Complete variable domain (other parts from reference TRBV5-6 and TRBJ2-7): DAGVTQSPTHLIKTRGQQVTLRCSPKSGHDTVSWYQQALGQGPQFIFQYYEEEERQRGNFPDRFSGHQFPNYSSELNVNALLLGDSALYLCASSLGTGDEQYFGPGTRLTVT.

The chain links TRBV25-1 to TRBJ2-1; the match to TRBD2 covers 11 bases. This CDR3 is 17 amino acids long. J was trimmed by 5 bases and V by 4 bases; bases with no gene match: 10. Germline CDR1 is MGHDK and CDR2 is SYGVNS. CDR3 region: CASSAPLGTSGNNEQFF. The CDR3 DNA sequence: TGTGCCAGCAGTGCTCCACTCGGGACTAGCGGAAACAATGAGCAGTTCTTC.

The chain combines TRBV19 with TRBJ1-4; no reliable D call. Trimming shortened V by 7 bases and J by 0 bases, and 12 bases separated the two germline ends. The V gene's germline CDR1 is LNHDA and CDR2 SQIVND (reference sequence). The CDR3 totals 15 residues. CDR3 in amino acids: CASNPRPATNEKLFF. The CDR3 coding sequence is TGTGCCAGTAACCCCAGGCCGGCAACTAATGAAAAACTGTTTTTT.

This clone was seen a single time. The rearrangement uses TRBV20-1 and TRBJ1-1; D not resolved. With 3 bases removed from V and 5 bases from J, the gap between germline ends came to 16 bases. The germline V gene has CDR1 DFQATT and CDR2 SNEGSKA (reference sequence). This CDR3 comprises 14 residues. This CDR3 reads CSASPRMDTTEAFF. CDR3 DNA sequence: TGCAGTGCTAGTCCCCGCATGGATACTACTGAAGCTTTCTTT.

This clone was recorded only once. The chain carries TRBV6-5 and TRBJ1-5, with 8 nucleotides matching TRBD1. CDR3 length equals 15 residues. The V gene end was trimmed by 5 bases and the J gene end by 0 bases; junction bases not matched to a gene: 3. CDR1 is MNHEY, CDR2 SVGAGI, per germline. The CDR3 spells CASSRQGHSNQPQHF. The CDR3 DNA is TGTGCCAGCAGTCGACAGGGGCATAGCAATCAGCCCCAGCATTTT.

This chain uses TRBV19 with TRBJ2-2; tentative D call: TRBD1 (6 bases). The CDR3 is made up of 15 amino acids. The ends were cut back, 6 bases at V and 4 bases at J, with 15 bases in the middle. Germline V gene lookup returns CDR1 LNHDA and CDR2 SQIVND (reference sequence). CDR3: CASRPTGLFTGELFF. In nucleotides, the CDR3 is TGTGCCAGTAGGCCTACAGGGTTGTTCACCGGGGAGCTGTTTTTT. The full variable domain, with the rest looked up from reference TRBV19 and TRBJ2-2, is DGGITQSPKYLFRKEGQNVTLSCEQNLNHDAMYWYRQDPGQGLRLIYYSQIVNDFQKGDIAEGYSVSREKKESFPLTVTSAQKNPTAFYLCASRPTGLFTGELFFGEGSRLTVL.

Comments on this clone: A read error may produce the germline difference seen at one junction end. The V call is TRBV12-3 or TRBV12-4, the J call TRBJ1-1; 11 bases map to TRBD1. The CDR3 length is 12 residues. Here the CDR3 reads CASSQDRGQGVF. The CDR3 DNA reads as TGTGCCAGCAGCCAGGACAGGGGGCAGGGGGTCTTT.

The genes are TRBV27 and TRBJ1-3, with D perhaps TRBD1 (5 bases). This CDR3 comprises 16 residues. Per the germline V gene, CDR1 is MNHEY and CDR2 is SMNVEV (reference sequence). Trimming cost V 0 bases and J 2 bases, with 11 bases left between them. The CDR3 coding sequence is TGTGCCAGCAGTTTATCGGGCAGGGCGACTGGAAACACCATATATTTT. This encodes CASSLSGRATGNTIYF.

The genes are TRBV12-5 and TRBJ1-2, with D uncertain. The CDR3 contains 11 residues. V shed 1 base and J shed 8 bases, with 5 bases lying between them. CDR1 and CDR2 (germline): LGHNT, FRNRAP. CDR3: CASGLGSGYTF. The CDR3 nucleotides read TGTGCTAGTGGTTTGGGTTCCGGCTACACCTTC. Variable domain in full (rest from reference TRBV12-5 and TRBJ1-2): DARVTQTPRHKVTEMGQEVTMRCQPILGHNTVFWYRQTMMQGLELLAYFRNRAPLDDSGMPKDRFSAEMPDATLATLKIQPSEPRDSAVYFCASGLGSGYTFGSGTRLTVV.

This chain links TRBV27 with TRBJ1-6; no definite D call. V lost 6 bases and J lost 9, with 21 bases in between. Germline CDR1 MNHEY, CDR2 SMNVEV (reference sequence). CDR3 length: 16 amino acids. Written as DNA, the CDR3 is TGTGCCAGCAGAGACCTCGAGCTAGTCCCCTTTTCACCCCTCCACTTT. Translated: CASRDLELVPFSPLHF.

The genes are TRBV18 and TRBJ1-1; no reliable D call. The CDR3 is 13 residues long. V lost 6 bases to trimming and J lost 2 bases, with 10 bases between them. Germline lookup yields CDR1 KGHSH and CDR2 LQKENI. CDR3 DNA sequence: TGTGCCAGCTCTCCTATGGACAACACTGAAGCTTTCTTT. As protein: CASSPMDNTEAFF.

The table lists this clone with a few counts. The J gene is TRBJ2-1, the V gene TRBV7-3; 12 bases are a match to TRBD2. CDR3 length: 19 residues. Germline loops: CDR1 SGHTA, CDR2 FQGTGA. The trim removed 5 bases at V and 6 bases at J, leaving 17 bases unmatched. The CDR3 protein is CASSNGPLASGGAANEQFF. Here the CDR3 DNA reads TGTGCCAGCAGCAATGGGCCATTGGCTAGCGGGGGGGCGGCCAATGAGCAGTTCTTC.

The rearrangement joins TRBV6-1 to TRBJ1-6; perhaps TRBD1 as D (6 bases). Between the trimmed V and J ends, which lost 6 bases and 7 bases, there was a span of 16 bases. There are 15 residues in the CDR3. Germline CDR1 reads MNHNS; CDR2 reads SASEGT. CDR3 sequence: CASSQRTDRNSPLHF. For the CDR3, the DNA is TGTGCCAGCAGCCAACGGACAGATAGAAATTCACCCCTCCACTTT.

The chain is built from TRBV10-2 and TRBJ2-7, with 8 nucleotides matching TRBD1. Trimming removed 6 bases from V and 2 bases from J; junction bases left unmatched: 6. Germline V gene sequence: CDR1 WSHSY, CDR2 SAAADI. CDR3 length: 14 amino acids. The CDR3 here is CASREQGDAYEQYF. The CDR3 DNA reads as TGCGCCAGCAGGGAACAGGGGGACGCCTACGAGCAGTACTTC.

The chain employs TRBV12-3 or TRBV12-4 and TRBJ1-5; no clear D gene. The CDR3 spans 13 residues. Trimming removed 8 bases from V and 6 bases from J, with 14 bases in between. The CDR3 loop is CASGEKWGQPQHF. The CDR3 DNA sequence: TGTGCCAGCGGGGAGAAATGGGGTCAGCCCCAGCATTTT.

The rearrangement links TRBV3-1 (or the pseudogene TRBV3-2) to TRBJ1-2, with unresolved D. This CDR3 spans 14 amino acids. Germline CDR1 is LGHDT and CDR2 is YNNKEL (reference sequence). Trimming removed 3 bases at V and 8 bases at J, with 16 bases between. For the CDR3, the DNA is TGTGCCAGCAGCCATGACCAGTCGAAATGGGGCTACACCTTC. This translates into CASSHDQSKWGYTF.

V is TRBV6-5 and J is TRBJ1-1, with 10 positions matching TRBD1. Trimming removed 6 bases from V and 6 bases from J; junction bases left unmatched: 4. The germline CDR1 and CDR2 sequences are MNHEY and SVGAGI. The CDR3 loop spans 13 amino acids. The CDR3 bases are TGTGCCAGCAGCTCCGGGACAGGGGCTGAAGCTTTCTTT. It specifies CASSSGTGAEAFF.

The V gene is TRBV14, the J gene TRBJ2-7; perhaps TRBD1 as D (6 bases). Trimming shortened V by 0 bases and J by 3 bases, and 15 bases separated the two germline ends. The germline CDR1 and CDR2 sequences are SGHDN and FVKESK. The CDR3 is 16 residues long. CDR3 sequence: CASSQDAGVSVYEQYF. CDR3 nucleotide sequence: TGTGCCAGCAGCCAAGACGCAGGGGTCTCCGTCTACGAGCAGTACTTC.

J is TRBJ1-1 and V is TRBV20-1; D unclear. Trimming removed 6 bases from V and 7 bases from J, with 9 bases in between. The germline V gene encodes CDR1 DFQATT and CDR2 SNEGSKA (reference sequence). The CDR3 sequence is 10 residues long. DNA for the CDR3: TGCAGTGCCAACGACGGTGAAGCTTTCTTT. Amino acid sequence: CSANDGEAFF.

The chain is built from TRBV9 and TRBJ1-4; the match to TRBD1 covers 10 bases. Per germline, CDR1 SGDLS and CDR2 YYNGEE. There are 16 residues in the CDR3. V lost 0 bases, J lost 1 base, and 0 bases stayed unmatched. The CDR3 DNA reads as TGTGCCAGCAGCGTAGGGGACAGGGGAACTAATGAAAAACTGTTTTTT. Translating gives CASSVGDRGTNEKLFF.

The chain joins TRBV30 to TRBJ1-2; 8 bases match TRBD1. The CDR3 has 12 residues. Looked up from germline, CDR1 is GTSNPN and CDR2 is SVGIG (reference sequence). After removal of 4 bases from V and 7 bases from J, the junction contained 5 bases not matched to a gene. CDR3 sequence reads: CAWTGTGVGYTF. In DNA form, the CDR3 reads TGTGCCTGGACCGGGACAGGCGTTGGCTACACCTTC.